Listed here is a single T cell receptor beta chain. Its cognate antigen is unknown. The source of the sample is a study of T cell clones after liver transplantation. Looking at the study overall: A pre-transplant mixed lymphocyte reaction with TCRbeta sequencing defined graft-donor-reactive clones followed in post-transplant blood. Findings and caveats of the study: A larger donor-reactive than third-party decline suggested partial antigen-specific deletion. Conclusions were preliminary, with small, heterogeneous patient groups.

Assay used: immunoSEQ multiplex PCR; TCRdb lists only in-frame clones, some missing. This sample yields roughly 80,000 clones, of which 65% to 85% are seen a single time; about 0.45% belongs to the top ten. The germline gives CDR1 LNHDA, CDR2 SQIVND (reference sequence). V was clipped by 1 base and J by 3 bases, with 13 bases between them. The CDR3 consists of 15 residues. Sequencing was performed on CD4+ T cells from blood, taken approximately 3.5 years after liver transplant. The sequence derives from a human patient who received a liver transplant. The graft donor may have contributed some T cells. The chain is built from TRBV19 and TRBJ2-7, with D maybe TRBD2 (5 bases). DNA of the CDR3: TGTGCCAGTAGTATAGGTGGCCGGGATATCTACGAGCAGTACTTC. Its protein is CASSIGGRDIYEQYF.